This TCR beta chain derives from a study of blood T cell repertoires in COVID-19. The V and J ends lost 3 bases and 4 bases, in that order; junction bases with no gene match: 11. CDR1 and CDR2 from the germline V gene are LNHDA and SQIVND (reference sequence). The CDR3 runs to 17 residues. Original analysis: Reference gene primer amplification in the assay estimated nucleated cell counts. Method: immunoSEQ multiplex PCR; TCRdb's copy keeps in-frame clones and lacks some. V and J calls and clone size are copied from that table; D and trimming were computed from the DNA. In the table there are around 200,000 clones, just over 85% of which are singletons.

The sample taken for sequencing was PBMCs or T cells enriched from blood (not recorded which). The V call is TRBV19, the J call TRBJ2-4; 8 bases agree with TRBD1. This receptor was taken from a woman between 40 and 50 years old with acute COVID-19. CDR3 sequence (DNA): TGTGCCAGTAGTATCCCGCCGGGACAGGAGGTGAAAAACATTCAGTACTTC. Residues: CASSIPPGQEVKNIQYF.